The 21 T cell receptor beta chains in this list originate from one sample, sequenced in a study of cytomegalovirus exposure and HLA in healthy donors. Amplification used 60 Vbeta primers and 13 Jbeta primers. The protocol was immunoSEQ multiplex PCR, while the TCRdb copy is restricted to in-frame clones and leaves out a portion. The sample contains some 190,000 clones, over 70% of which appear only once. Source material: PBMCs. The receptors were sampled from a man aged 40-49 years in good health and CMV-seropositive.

The CDR3 here is CASSPGATTNEKLFF. The CDR3 bases are TGTGCCAGCAGTCCAGGGGCCACAACTAATGAAAAACTGTTTTTT. The V and J genes are TRBV28 and TRBJ1-4, with D possibly being TRBD1 (6 bases). Germline CDR1 reads MDHEN; CDR2 reads SYDVKM. This CDR3 has 15 residues. Trimming pared 5 bases from V and 0 bases from J, leaving 10 bases between.

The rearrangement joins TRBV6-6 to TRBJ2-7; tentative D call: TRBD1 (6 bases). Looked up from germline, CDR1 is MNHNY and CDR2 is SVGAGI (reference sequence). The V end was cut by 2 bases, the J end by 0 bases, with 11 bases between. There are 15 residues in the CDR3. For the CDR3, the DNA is TGTGCCAGCAGTTACCGAGGGGACACCTCCTACGAGCAGTACTTC. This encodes CASSYRGDTSYEQYF.

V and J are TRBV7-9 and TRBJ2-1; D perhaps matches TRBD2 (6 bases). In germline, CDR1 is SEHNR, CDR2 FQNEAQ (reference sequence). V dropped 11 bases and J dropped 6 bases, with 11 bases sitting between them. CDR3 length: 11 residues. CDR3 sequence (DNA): TGTGCCGGAGGGGCTCCCAATGAGCAGTTCTTC. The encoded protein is CAGGAPNEQFF. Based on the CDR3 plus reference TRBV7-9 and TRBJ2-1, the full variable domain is DTGVSQNPRHKITKRGQNVTFRCDPISEHNRLYWYRQTLGQGPEFLTYFQNEAQLEKSRLLSDRFSAERPKGSFSTLEIQRTEQGDSAMYLCAGGAPNEQFFGPGTRLTVL.

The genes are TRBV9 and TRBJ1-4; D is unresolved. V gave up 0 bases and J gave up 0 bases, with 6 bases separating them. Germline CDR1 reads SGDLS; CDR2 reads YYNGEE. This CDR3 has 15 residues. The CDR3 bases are TGTGCCAGCAGCGTAGATATTGCAACTAATGAAAAACTGTTTTTT. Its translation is CASSVDIATNEKLFF.

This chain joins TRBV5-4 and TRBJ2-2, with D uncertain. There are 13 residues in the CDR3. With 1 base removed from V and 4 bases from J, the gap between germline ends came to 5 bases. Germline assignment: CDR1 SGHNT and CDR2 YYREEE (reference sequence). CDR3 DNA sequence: TGTGCCAGCAGCTTGAAGCTCACCGGGGAGCTGTTTTTT. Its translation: CASSLKLTGELFF.

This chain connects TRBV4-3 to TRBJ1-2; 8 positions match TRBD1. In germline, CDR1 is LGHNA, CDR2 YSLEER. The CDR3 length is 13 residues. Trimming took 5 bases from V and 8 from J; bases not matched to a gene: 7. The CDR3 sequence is CASSWQGAPGYTF. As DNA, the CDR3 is TGCGCCAGCAGCTGGCAGGGGGCGCCGGGCTACACCTTC.

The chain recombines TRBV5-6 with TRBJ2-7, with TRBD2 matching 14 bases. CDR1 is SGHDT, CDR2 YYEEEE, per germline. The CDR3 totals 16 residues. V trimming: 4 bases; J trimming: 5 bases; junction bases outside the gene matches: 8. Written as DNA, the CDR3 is TGTGCCAGCAGCGCTAGGACTAGCGGGAGGCCCCACGAGCAGTACTTC. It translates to CASSARTSGRPHEQYF.

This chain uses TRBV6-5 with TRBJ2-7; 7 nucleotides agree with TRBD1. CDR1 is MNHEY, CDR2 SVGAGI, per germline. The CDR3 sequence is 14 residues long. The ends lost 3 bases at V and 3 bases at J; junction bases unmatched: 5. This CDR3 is CASSYSGQLYEQYF. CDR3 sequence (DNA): TGTGCCAGCAGTTATTCGGGACAGCTCTACGAGCAGTACTTC.

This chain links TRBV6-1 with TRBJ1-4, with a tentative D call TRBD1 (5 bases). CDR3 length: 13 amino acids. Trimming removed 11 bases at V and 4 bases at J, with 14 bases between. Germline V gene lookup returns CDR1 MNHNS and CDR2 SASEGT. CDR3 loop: CAGRGGDNEKLFF. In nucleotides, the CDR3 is TGTGCCGGAAGGGGCGGCGATAATGAAAAACTGTTTTTT.

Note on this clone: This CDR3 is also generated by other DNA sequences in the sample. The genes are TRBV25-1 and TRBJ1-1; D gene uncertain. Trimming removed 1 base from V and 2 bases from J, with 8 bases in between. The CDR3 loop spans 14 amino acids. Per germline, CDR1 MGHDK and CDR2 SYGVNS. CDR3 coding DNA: TGTGCCAGCAGTGAATCGAAGAGAAACACTGAAGCTTTCTTT. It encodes CASSESKRNTEAFF.

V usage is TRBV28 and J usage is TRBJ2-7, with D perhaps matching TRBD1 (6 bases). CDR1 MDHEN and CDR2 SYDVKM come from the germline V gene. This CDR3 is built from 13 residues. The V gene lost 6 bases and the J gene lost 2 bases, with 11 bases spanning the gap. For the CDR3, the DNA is TGTGCCAGCAGCTCGGGACAAACCTACGAGCAGTACTTC. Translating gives CASSSGQTYEQYF.

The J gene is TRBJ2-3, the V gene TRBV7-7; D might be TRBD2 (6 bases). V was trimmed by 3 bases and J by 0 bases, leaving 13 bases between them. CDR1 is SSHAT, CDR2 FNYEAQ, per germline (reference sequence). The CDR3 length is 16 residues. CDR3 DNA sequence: TGTGCCAGCAGCTTGGGAGCGGGCTCGAGCACAGATACGCAGTATTTT. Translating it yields CASSLGAGSSTDTQYF.

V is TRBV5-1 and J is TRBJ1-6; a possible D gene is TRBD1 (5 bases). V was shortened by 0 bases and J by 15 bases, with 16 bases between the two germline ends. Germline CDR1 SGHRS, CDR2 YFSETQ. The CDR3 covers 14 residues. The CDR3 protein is CASSLAGSTSYLHF. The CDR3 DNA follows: TGCGCCAGCAGCTTGGCAGGGTCGACCTCTTACCTCCACTTT. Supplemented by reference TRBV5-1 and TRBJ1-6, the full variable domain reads KAGVTQTPRYLIKTRGQQVTLSCSPISGHRSVSWYQQTPGQGLQFLFEYFSETQRNKGNFPGRFSGRQFSNSRSEMNVSTLELGDSALYLCASSLAGSTSYLHFGNGTRLTVT.

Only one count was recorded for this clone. CDR3 region: CVRSDGTGERGEKLFF. In nucleotides, the CDR3 is TGTGTCAGAAGCGATGGGACAGGGGAAAGGGGTGAAAAACTGTTTTTT. V usage is TRBV7-5 and J usage is TRBJ1-4; the tabulated D call, TRBD1, remains unverified against the DNA. TRBV7-5 is annotated as a pseudogene. The CDR3 extends over 16 amino acids.

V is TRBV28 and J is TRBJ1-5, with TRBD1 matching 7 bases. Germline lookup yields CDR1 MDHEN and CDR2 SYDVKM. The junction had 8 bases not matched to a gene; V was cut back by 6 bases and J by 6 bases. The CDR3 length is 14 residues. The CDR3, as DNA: TGTGCCAGCAGCTCCACAGGGGTTGTTCAGCCCCAGCATTTT. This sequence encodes CASSSTGVVQPQHF.

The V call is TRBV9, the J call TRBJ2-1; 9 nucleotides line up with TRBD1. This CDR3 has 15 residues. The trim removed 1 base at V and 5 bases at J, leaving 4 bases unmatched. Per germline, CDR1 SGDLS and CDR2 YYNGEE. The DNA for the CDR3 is TGTGCCAGCAGCGTAAGGGACAGGGCCGACAATGAGCAGTTCTTC. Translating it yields CASSVRDRADNEQFF.

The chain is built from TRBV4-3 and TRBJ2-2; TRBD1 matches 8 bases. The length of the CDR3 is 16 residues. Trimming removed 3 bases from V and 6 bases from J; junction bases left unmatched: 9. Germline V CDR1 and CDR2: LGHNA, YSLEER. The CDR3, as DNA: TGCGCCAGCAGCCACAGTTACAACAGGGGGGCCGGGGAGCTGTTTTTT. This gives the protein CASSHSYNRGAGELFF.

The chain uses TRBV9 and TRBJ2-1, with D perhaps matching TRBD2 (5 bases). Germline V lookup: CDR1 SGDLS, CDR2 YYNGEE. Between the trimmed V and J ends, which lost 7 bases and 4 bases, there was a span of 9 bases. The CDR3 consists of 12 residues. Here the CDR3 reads CASGSEYNEQFF. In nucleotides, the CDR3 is TGTGCCAGCGGTAGCGAATACAATGAGCAGTTCTTC.

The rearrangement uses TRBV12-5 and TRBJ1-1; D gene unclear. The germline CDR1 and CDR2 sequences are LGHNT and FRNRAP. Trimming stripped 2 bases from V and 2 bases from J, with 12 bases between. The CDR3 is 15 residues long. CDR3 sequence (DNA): TGTGCTAGTGGTTTGAGTTCCCGCGGCAACACTGAAGCTTTCTTT. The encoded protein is CASGLSSRGNTEAFF.

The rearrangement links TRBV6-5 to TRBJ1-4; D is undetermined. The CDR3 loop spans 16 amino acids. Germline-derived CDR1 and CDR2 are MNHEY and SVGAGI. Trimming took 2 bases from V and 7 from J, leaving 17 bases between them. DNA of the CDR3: TGTGCCAGCAGTTACCATACGGGCCGACTAGGTGAAAAACTGTTTTTT. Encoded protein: CASSYHTGRLGEKLFF.

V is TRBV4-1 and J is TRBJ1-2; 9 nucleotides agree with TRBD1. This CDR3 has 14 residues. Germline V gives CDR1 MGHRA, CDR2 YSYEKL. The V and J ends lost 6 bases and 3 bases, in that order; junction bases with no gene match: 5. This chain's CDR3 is CASSPGDRDYGYTF. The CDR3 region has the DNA TGCGCCAGCAGTCCCGGGGACAGGGACTATGGCTACACCTTC.